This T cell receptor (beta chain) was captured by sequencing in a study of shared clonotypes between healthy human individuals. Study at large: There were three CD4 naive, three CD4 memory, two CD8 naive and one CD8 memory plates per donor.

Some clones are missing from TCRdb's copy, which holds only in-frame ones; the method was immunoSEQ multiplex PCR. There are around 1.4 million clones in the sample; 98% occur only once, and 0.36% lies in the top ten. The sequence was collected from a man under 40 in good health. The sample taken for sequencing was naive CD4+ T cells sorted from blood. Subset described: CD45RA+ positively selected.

This CDR3 is CASSAAGGGAGNQPQHF. The DNA of the CDR3 is TGTGCCAGCAGCGCAGCGGGTGGCGGGGCAGGCAATCAGCCCCAGCATTTT. The chain has TRBV2 and TRBJ1-5; tentative D call: TRBD1 (5 bases). The CDR3 covers 17 residues. The germline V and J ends were trimmed by 6 bases and 2 bases, with 20 bases remaining between them. From germline, CDR1 is SNHLY and CDR2 FYNNEI. Full variable domain (rest looked up from reference TRBV2 and TRBJ1-5): EPEVTQTPSHQVTQMGQEVILRCVPISNHLYFYWYRQILGQKVEFLVSFYNNEISEKSEIFDDQFSVERPDGSNFTLKIRSTKLEDSAMYFCASSAAGGGAGNQPQHFGDGTRLSIL.